These 8 T cell receptor beta chains were sequenced from one sample in a study of cytomegalovirus exposure and HLA in healthy donors (dated by TCRdb to about 2017). The library was made by the immunoSEQ multiplex PCR assay. The multiplex PCR relied on a mix of 60 forward primers for TCR Vbeta segments and 13 reverse primers for TCR Jbeta segments. TCRdb took this table from immuneACCESS and kept in-frame rearrangements with V and J called. Such tables lack part of the clones; where checked against another copy, unresolved V genes explain under half of the gap, and the rest is unexplained. The sample table records about 97,000 clones; 70% to 90% of these occur just once. The ten largest clonotypes hold just over 2.5% of the sample. The sequenced sample was PBMCs. These receptors were collected from a man aged 35 to 55 in good health and CMV-seronegative.

The gene calls are TRBV9 and TRBJ2-3; D not certain. The CDR3 spans 12 residues. V was shortened by 4 bases and J by 2 bases, with 5 bases between the two germline ends. Germline V gives CDR1 SGDLS, CDR2 YYNGEE. The CDR3 sequence is CASSPNTDTQYF. DNA of the CDR3: TGTGCCAGCAGCCCTAACACAGATACGCAGTATTTT. The full variable domain, completed using reference TRBV9 and TRBJ2-3, is DSGVTQTPKHLITATGQRVTLRCSPRSGDLSVYWYQQSLDQGLQFLIQYYNGEERAKGNILERFSAQQFPDLHSELNLSSLELGDSALYFCASSPNTDTQYFGPGTRLTVL.

The gene calls are TRBV27 and TRBJ2-1; a weak D match, TRBD1 (5 bases). Germline CDR1 reads MNHEY; CDR2 reads SMNVEV (reference sequence). The CDR3 is made up of 15 amino acids. Trimming cost V 6 bases and J 1 base, with 13 bases left between them. The CDR3 sequence: CASRLTGLSYNEQFF. CDR3 sequence (DNA): TGTGCCAGCAGGCTAACAGGCCTATCCTACAATGAGCAGTTCTTC.

The rearrangement uses TRBV7-9 and TRBJ2-7; TRBD2 aligns across 10 bases. From germline, CDR1 is SEHNR and CDR2 FQNEAQ (reference sequence). Trimming cost V 1 base and J 5 bases; bases outside gene matches: 17. The length of the CDR3 is 19 residues. The CDR3 is CASSLVFSSGGASHDEQYF. In DNA form, the CDR3 reads TGTGCCAGCAGCTTAGTCTTTTCGAGCGGGGGGGCAAGTCACGACGAGCAGTACTTC.

The CDR3 DNA reads as TGTGCCAGCAGCGCGAGGGGACAGGGGAGCACTGAAGCTTTCTTT. Translating it yields CASSARGQGSTEAFF. This sequence joins TRBV9 and TRBJ1-1; 10 nucleotides agree with TRBD1. CDR1 and CDR2 from the germline V gene are SGDLS and YYNGEE. V was clipped by 3 bases and J by 4 bases; unmatched bases: 6. The length of the CDR3 is 15 residues.

This clone was detected a few times. CDR3 sequence: CASNWGQGGTGELFF. Here the CDR3 DNA reads TGTGCCAGTAACTGGGGACAGGGAGGGACCGGGGAGCTGTTTTTT. The rearrangement joins TRBV19 to TRBJ2-2, with TRBD1 matching over 9 bases. CDR1 and CDR2 (germline): LNHDA, SQIVND (reference sequence). V lost 7 bases and J lost 5; bases outside the gene matches: 8. This CDR3 region has 15 residues.

This clone was counted a few times. The chain recombines TRBV11-3 with TRBJ2-1; no firm D call. Germline CDR1 SGHNT, CDR2 YENEEA. V shed 1 base and J shed 0 bases, with 7 bases lying between them. The CDR3 extends over 15 amino acids. DNA for the CDR3: TGTGCCAGCAGCTTAGTTAGCACCTCCTACAATGAGCAGTTCTTC. It translates to CASSLVSTSYNEQFF. Combining the CDR3 with reference TRBV11-3 and TRBJ2-1 gives the whole variable domain EAGVVQSPRYKIIEKKQPVAFWCNPISGHNTLYWYLQNLGQGPELLIRYENEEAVDDSQLPKDRFSAERLKGVDSTLKIQPAELGDSAVYLCASSLVSTSYNEQFFGPGTRLTVL.

The V call is TRBV21-1, the J call TRBJ2-5; the DNA was not compared with TRBD2, the D call given in the table. TRBV21-1 is given as a pseudogene. The CDR3 spans 17 residues. This CDR3 reads CASSILLAGARQETQYF. The CDR3 DNA sequence: TGTGCCAGCAGCATCCTACTAGCGGGGGCCCGACAAGAGACCCAGTACTTC.

This CDR3 reads CASTQRGLTEAFF. The CDR3 DNA follows: TGTGCCAGTACCCAAAGGGGTTTGACTGAAGCTTTCTTT. The rearrangement joins TRBV6-1 to TRBJ1-1; D perhaps matches TRBD1 (5 bases). Germline V lookup: CDR1 MNHNS, CDR2 SASEGT. Trimming shortened V by 9 bases and J by 5 bases, and 16 bases separated the two germline ends. This CDR3 region has 13 residues.